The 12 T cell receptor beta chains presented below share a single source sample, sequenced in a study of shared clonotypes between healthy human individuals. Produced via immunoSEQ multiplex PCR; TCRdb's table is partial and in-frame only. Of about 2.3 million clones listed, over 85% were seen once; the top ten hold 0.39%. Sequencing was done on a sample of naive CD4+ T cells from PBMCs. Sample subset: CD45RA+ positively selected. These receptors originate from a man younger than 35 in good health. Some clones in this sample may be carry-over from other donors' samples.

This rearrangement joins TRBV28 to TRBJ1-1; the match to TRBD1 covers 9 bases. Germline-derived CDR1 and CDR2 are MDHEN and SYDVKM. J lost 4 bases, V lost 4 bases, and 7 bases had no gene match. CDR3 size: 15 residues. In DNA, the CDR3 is TGTGCCAGCAGTTCCGGGACAGGGAGGCGCACTGAAGCTTTCTTT. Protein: CASSSGTGRRTEAFF.

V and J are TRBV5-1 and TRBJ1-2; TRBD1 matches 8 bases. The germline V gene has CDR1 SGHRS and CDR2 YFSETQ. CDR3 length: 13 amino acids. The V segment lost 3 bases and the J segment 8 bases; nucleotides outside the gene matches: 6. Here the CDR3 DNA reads TGCGCCAGCAGCTGGACAGGGCCGCGGGGCTACACCTTC. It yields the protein CASSWTGPRGYTF.

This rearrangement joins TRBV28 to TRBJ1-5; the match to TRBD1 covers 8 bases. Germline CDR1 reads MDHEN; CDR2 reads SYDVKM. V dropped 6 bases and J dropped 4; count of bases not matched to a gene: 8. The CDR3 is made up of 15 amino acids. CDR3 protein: CASSSPTGVNQPQHF. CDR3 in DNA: TGTGCCAGCAGCTCCCCGACAGGGGTTAATCAGCCCCAGCATTTT.

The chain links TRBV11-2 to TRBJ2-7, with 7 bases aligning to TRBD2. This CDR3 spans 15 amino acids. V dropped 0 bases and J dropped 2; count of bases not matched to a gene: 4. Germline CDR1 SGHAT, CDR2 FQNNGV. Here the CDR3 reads CASSLDGRTPYEQYF. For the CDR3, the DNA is TGTGCCAGCAGCTTAGACGGGAGGACCCCCTACGAGCAGTACTTC.

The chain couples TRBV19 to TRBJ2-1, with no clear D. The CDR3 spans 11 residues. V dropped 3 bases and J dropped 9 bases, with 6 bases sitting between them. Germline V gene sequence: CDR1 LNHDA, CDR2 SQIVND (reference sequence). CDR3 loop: CASSIRSEQFF. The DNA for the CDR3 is TGTGCCAGTAGTATCAGAAGTGAGCAGTTCTTC. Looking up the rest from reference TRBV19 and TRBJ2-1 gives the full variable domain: DGGITQSPKYLFRKEGQNVTLSCEQNLNHDAMYWYRQDPGQGLRLIYYSQIVNDFQKGDIAEGYSVSREKKESFPLTVTSAQKNPTAFYLCASSIRSEQFFGPGTRLTVL.

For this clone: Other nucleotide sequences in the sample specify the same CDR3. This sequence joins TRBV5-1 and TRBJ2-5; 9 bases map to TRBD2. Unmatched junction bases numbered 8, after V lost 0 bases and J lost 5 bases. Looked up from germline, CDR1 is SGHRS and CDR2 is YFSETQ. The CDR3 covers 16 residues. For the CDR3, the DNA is TGCGCCAGCAGCTTGGCCGGATTAGCGGGAGTGGAGACCCAGTACTTC. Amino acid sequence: CASSLAGLAGVETQYF.

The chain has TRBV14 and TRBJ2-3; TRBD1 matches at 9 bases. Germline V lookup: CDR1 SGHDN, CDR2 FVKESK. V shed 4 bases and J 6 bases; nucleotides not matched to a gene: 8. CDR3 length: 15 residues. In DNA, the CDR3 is TGTGCCAGCAGCCCCGGACAGGGGCGTAGGGATACGCAGTATTTT. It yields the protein CASSPGQGRRDTQYF.

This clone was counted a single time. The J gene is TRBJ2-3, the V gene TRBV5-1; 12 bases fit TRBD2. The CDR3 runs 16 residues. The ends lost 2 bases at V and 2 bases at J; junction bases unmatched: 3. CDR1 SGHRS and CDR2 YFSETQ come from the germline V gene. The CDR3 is CASSFWTSGDTDTQYF. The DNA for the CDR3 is TGCGCCAGCAGCTTTTGGACTAGCGGGGACACAGATACGCAGTATTTT.

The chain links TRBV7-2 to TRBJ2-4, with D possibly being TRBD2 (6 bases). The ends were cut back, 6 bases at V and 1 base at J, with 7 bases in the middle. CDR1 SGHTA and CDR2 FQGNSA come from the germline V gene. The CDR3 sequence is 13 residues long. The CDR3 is CASRSGAKNIQYF. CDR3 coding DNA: TGTGCCAGCAGAAGCGGGGCCAAAAACATTCAGTACTTC.

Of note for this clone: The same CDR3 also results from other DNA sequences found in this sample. Here the CDR3 reads CASSLGQGSYNEQFF. Here the CDR3 DNA reads TGCGCCAGCAGCCTGGGACAGGGTTCCTACAATGAGCAGTTCTTC. The genes are TRBV5-1 and TRBJ2-1, with 9 nucleotides matching TRBD1. With 4 bases clipped from V and 1 base from J, the junction kept 3 bases outside the gene matches. The germline gives CDR1 SGHRS, CDR2 YFSETQ. The CDR3 covers 15 residues.

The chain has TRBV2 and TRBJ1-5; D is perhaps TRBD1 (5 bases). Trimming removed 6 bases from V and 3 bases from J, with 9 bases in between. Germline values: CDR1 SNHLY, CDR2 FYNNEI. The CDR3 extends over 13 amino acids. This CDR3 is CASRGGVNQPQHF. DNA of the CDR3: TGTGCCAGCAGGGGGGGGGTCAATCAGCCCCAGCATTTT.

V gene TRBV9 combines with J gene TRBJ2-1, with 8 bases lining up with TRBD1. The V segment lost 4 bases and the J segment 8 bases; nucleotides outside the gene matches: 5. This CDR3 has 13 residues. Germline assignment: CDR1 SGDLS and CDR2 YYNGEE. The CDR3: CASSNRGVDEQFF. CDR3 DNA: TGTGCCAGCAGCAACAGGGGGGTGGATGAGCAGTTCTTC.